What follows describes a single T cell receptor beta chain. It has no known antigen specificity. Base quality data are lacking; no much larger clone is found one base away. Trimming removed 5 bases from V and 3 bases from J, leaving 11 bases between the germline ends. The CDR3 has 14 amino acids, counting the end cysteine and phenylalanine. CDR3 DNA is the only sequence kept; it has 42 bases, read in frame from the first base. Library preparation attached unique molecular identifiers to individual cDNA molecules for quantitative, reproducible TCR counting. For every blood RNA sample, sequencing covered both the TCR alpha and TCR beta chains. The paper's data handling went like this. The median number of TCRs per sample was approximately 98,000, ranging from roughly 23,224 to 700,000. The Decombinator software suite was used to annotate the V, J and CDR3 of the TCR reads. To make PS versus PT1 abundance plots, every sample was subsampled to the same number of TCRs (28,000). Expanded TCRs were defined as absent before sensitization and observed at least eight times at the 2-week time point. TCRdb reprocessed the public reads (quality trimming at Q25 with fastp, clone calling with MiXCR) and kept in-frame beta chains. Rows with a matching CDR3 protein are joined into one entry that keeps the most common DNA and genes. These V and J calls originate from TCRdb's pipeline instead of the authors' own analysis. The sample data list more than 100,000 distinct CDR3 sequences, and less than 10% of these were observed just once. Jointly, the top ten make up roughly 1.5% of the sample.

The data stem from a study of human T cells and chemical hapten exposure (dated by TCRdb to the early 2020s). Regarding the research as a whole: The libraries were sequenced as a pool, and the TCR yield per sample differed mostly because of small variations in library volumes within the pool. In alopecia patients, the study followed how the peripheral blood TCR repertoire changed in vivo over primary and secondary sensitization to diphenylcyclopropenone (DPC), a hapten.

Total RNA was extracted from unfractionated whole blood collected in Tempus Blood RNA tubes. Four or five healthy volunteers were used as TCR sequencing controls and were bled at day 0, 2 weeks and 6 weeks. Beyond this particular receptor, the publication reports: Repeated subsampling changed both the strength of the expansion versus patch-test correlation and the threshold at which that correlation became significant. DPC sensitization did not change how many TCRs were above 1 in 1000 frequency, and no evidence was found of alterations in global repertoire structure.

The clonotype was recovered from a human donor in good health. Some clones in this sample may be carry-over from other donors' samples. Donor details come from another sample of the same person, matched by shared clones. Sample: whole blood. This receptor chain uses TRBV12-3 or TRBV12-4 and TRBJ1-5; no D gene can be assigned with confidence. In nucleotides, the sequence is TGTGCCAGCAGTCCCGGTGCAGACAATCAGCCCCAGCATTTT. Its translation is CASSPGADNQPQHF.